This T cell receptor (beta chain) was identified in a study of blood T cell repertoires in COVID-19 (dated by TCRdb to between 2020 and 2021). Context from the whole study: The collaborator samples originated in the United States, Italy and Spain and spanned the acute and convalescent phases of COVID-19. The repertoires were released in a freely available public database meant as a resource for research on the immune response to SARS-CoV-2. HLA class I and class II types, where available, came from metadata supplied by the sample provider rather than from assay-based typing. Samples came from the ongoing ImmuneRACE study (first 160 participants) plus 1,254 subjects from 6 global collaborators. The material from the prospective study consisted of cDNA or gDNA derived from T cells, B-cell-depleted T cells, or PBMCs. The dataset comprised deeply sampled blood TCRbeta repertoires from subjects exposed to, actively infected with, or recovered from COVID-19. Sample metadata almost always included a de-identified subject ID, COVID-19 status, age in years and sex. What the research found in general, with its limitations: How much clinical and demographic metadata was included differed by source and by participant, and the metadata was provided uncurated.

Per the germline V gene, MDHEN is the CDR1 and SYDVKM is the CDR2. V has 4 bases trimmed and J has 4 bases trimmed; junction bases matching no gene number 2. The CDR3 runs 14 amino acids, cysteine and phenylalanine included. Only the CDR3 portion is preserved as DNA: 42 bases, with reading frame beginning at the first base. Enrolling through a virtual design, the prospective study's participants ranged in age from roughly 18 to 90 years and lived across roughly 23 United States geographic areas. In the prospective study, participants were assigned to cohorts based on the clinical history participants reported in a screening survey and a study questionnaire. For ImmuneRACE Cohort 3, a participant was defined as recovered based on two consecutive negative NP/OP PCR tests, clearance by a healthcare professional, or resolution of symptoms. In the prospective study, whole blood, serum and a nasopharyngeal or oropharyngeal swab were collected from each participant by mobile phlebotomists. Prospective study participants could optionally give additional blood draws and questionnaires over an approximately two-month period. Before DNA extraction, prospective study blood samples were shipped either frozen or at room temperature.

A remark on this clone: Its antigen remains undetermined. Base qualities are missing; no much larger clone stands one base away.

TCRbeta CDR3 regions were amplified from genomic DNA using the immunoSEQ Assay, a bias-controlled multiplex PCR. Regarding the original processing steps: The number of nucleated cells in each sample was estimated from the amplification of reference gene primers within the assay. Sequence reads were collapsed and filtered to measure the absolute abundance of every unique TCRbeta CDR3 rearrangement. For each sample, productive Simpson clonality was calculated as the square root of Simpson's diversity index over productive rearrangements. Not all clones reach the TCRdb copy of this immuneACCESS table, which keeps in-frame sequences only. Checked studies attribute under half of the gap to unresolved V genes and leave the rest unexplained. The DNA was the basis for D and trimming; V, J and clone size are from that table. The sample table lists roughly 300,000 clones, 80% to 90% of them with a count of one. The ten largest clones take up roughly 5% of the sample.

The clonotype was recovered from a woman aged 30 to 39 who had recovered from COVID-19. Sequencing was carried out using PBMCs or T cells enriched from blood (not recorded which). In this chain, TRBV28 is recombined with TRBJ1-4; 8 nucleotides in the junction match TRBD1. The DNA sequence reads TGTGCCAGCAGTTCAGGGGGCGGTAATGAAAAACTGTTTTTT. This codes for CASSSGGGNEKLFF.